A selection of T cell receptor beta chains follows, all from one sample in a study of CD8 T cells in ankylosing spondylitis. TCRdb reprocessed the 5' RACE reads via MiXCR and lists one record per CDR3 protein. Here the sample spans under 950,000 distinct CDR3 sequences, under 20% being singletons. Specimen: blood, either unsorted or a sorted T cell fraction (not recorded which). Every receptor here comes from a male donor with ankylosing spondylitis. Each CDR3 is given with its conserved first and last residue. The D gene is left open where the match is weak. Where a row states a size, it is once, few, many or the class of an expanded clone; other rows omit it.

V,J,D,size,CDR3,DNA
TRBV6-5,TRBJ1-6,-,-,CASSYSRPRGGIFSPLHF,TGTGCCAGCAGTTACTCGAGGCCGCGTGGGGGCATATTCTCACCCCTCCACTTT
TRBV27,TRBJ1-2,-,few,CASSEDGPYGYTF,TGTGCCAGCAGTGAGGACGGGCCCTATGGCTACACCTTC
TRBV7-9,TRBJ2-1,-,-,CASSLVRPDNEQFF,TGTGCCAGCAGCCTCGTGCGACCGGACAATGAGCAGTTCTTC
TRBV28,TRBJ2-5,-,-,CASSLFGGQETQYF,TGTGCCAGCAGTTTATTCGGCGGGCAAGAGACCCAGTACTTC
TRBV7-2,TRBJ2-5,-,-,CASSPDGYGSQYF,TGTGCCAGCAGCCCCGACGGGTACGGTTCCCAGTACTTC
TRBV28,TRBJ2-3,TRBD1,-,CASSLVTGGIRTDTQYF,TGTGCCAGCAGCCTCGTAACAGGGGGCATACGCACAGATACGCAGTATTTT
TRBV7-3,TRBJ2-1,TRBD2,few,CASSWGTSLPNEQFF,TGTGCCAGCAGCTGGGGGACTAGCCTTCCGAATGAGCAGTTCTTC
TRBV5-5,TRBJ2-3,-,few,CASSLSPRGDTQYF,TGTGCCAGCAGCTTGTCCCCACGGGGGGATACGCAGTATTTT
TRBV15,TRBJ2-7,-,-,CATSRGGGRTTYEQYF,TGTGCCACCAGCAGAGGCGGTGGGAGGACCACCTACGAGCAGTACTTC
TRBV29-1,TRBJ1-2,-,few,CSVPNAANYGYTF,TGCAGCGTTCCCAACGCAGCTAACTATGGCTACACCTTC
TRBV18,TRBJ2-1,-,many,CASSPQANEQFF,TGTGCCAGCTCACCGCAAGCAAATGAGCAGTTCTTC
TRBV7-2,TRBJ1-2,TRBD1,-,CASSETGDYGYTF,TGTGCCAGCAGCGAGACAGGGGACTATGGCTACACCTTC
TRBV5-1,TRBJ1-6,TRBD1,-,CASSPRGEDNSPLHF,TGCGCCAGCAGCCCCAGGGGGGAAGATAATTCACCCCTCCACTTT
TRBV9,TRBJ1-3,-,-,CASSVEISSGNTIYF,TGTGCCAGCAGCGTCGAGATAAGCTCTGGAAACACCATATATTTT
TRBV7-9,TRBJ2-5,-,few,CASSSEIEETQYF,TGTGCCAGCAGCTCGGAAATTGAAGAGACCCAGTACTTC
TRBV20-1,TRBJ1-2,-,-,CSAPAGARDIHYGYTF,TGCAGTGCCCCGGCCGGGGCCAGGGATATTCACTATGGCTACACCTTC
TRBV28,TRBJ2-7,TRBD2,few,CASTPGGFVYEQYF,TGTGCCAGCACCCCGGGAGGGTTTGTCTACGAGCAGTACTTC
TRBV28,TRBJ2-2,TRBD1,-,CASSSMGDSTGELFF,TGTGCCAGCAGTTCCATGGGGGACAGCACCGGGGAGCTGTTTTTT
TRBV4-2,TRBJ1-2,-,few,CASSQVEVYGYTF,TGTGCCAGCAGCCAAGTCGAAGTCTATGGCTACACCTTC
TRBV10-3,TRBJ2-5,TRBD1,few,CATGTDETQYF,TGTGCCACCGGGACAGATGAGACCCAGTACTTC
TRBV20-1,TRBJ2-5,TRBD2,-,CSARNPAGGLETQYF,TGCAGTGCTCGAAACCCAGCGGGGGGGCTAGAGACCCAGTACTTC
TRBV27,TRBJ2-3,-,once,CASSLRTKSLDTQYF,TGTGCCAGCAGCCTGCGCACAAAAAGCTTGGATACGCAGTATTTT
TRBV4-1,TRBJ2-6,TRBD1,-,CASSPGQGASSGANVLTF,TGCGCCAGCAGCCCAGGACAGGGGGCCTCATCTGGGGCCAACGTCCTGACTTTC
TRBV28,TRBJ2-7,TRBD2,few,CASSLFLGTSGTYEQYF,TGTGCCAGCAGTCTTTTCCTAGGGACTAGCGGCACCTACGAGCAGTACTTC
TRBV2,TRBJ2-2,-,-,CASSAAGNTGELFF,TGTGCCAGCAGCGCCGCAGGGAACACCGGGGAGCTGTTTTTT
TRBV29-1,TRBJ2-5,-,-,CSVVTKQQETQYF,TGCAGCGTTGTTACGAAACAACAAGAGACCCAGTACTTC
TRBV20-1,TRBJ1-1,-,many,CSARDLTRGMNTEAFF,TGCAGTGCTAGAGATCTCACACGAGGGATGAACACTGAAGCTTTCTTT
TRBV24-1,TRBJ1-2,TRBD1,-,CATSDLQLEGGEDGYTF,TGTGCCACCAGTGATTTGCAGTTAGAAGGGGGCGAAGATGGCTACACCTTC
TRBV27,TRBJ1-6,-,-,CASMDRESPLHF,TGTGCCAGCATGGATCGGGAATCACCCCTCCACTTT
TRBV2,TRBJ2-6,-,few,CASTPRSGANVLTF,TGTGCCAGCACCCCGAGATCTGGGGCCAACGTCCTGACTTTC
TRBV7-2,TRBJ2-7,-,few,CASSPQGGQGRNEQYF,TGTGCCAGCAGCCCCCAAGGTGGGCAGGGAAGGAACGAGCAGTACTTC
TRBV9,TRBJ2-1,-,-,CASSVGGGTGSYNEQFF,TGTGCCAGCAGCGTAGGCGGGGGGACAGGTTCCTACAATGAGCAGTTCTTC
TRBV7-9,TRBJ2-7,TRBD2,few,CASSLTRGGANEQYF,TGTGCCAGCAGCCTCACCCGGGGGGGGGCTAACGAGCAGTACTTC
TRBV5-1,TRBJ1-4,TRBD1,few,CASGPGTVSTNEKLFF,TGCGCCAGCGGCCCCGGGACAGTTTCAACTAATGAAAAACTGTTTTTT
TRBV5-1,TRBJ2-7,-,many,CASSLGAGSVYEQYF,TGCGCCAGCAGCTTGGGGGCGGGGTCGGTCTACGAGCAGTACTTC
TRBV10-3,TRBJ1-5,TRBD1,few,CAIRGTGGPNQPQHF,TGTGCCATCAGGGGGACAGGGGGCCCCAATCAGCCCCAGCATTTT
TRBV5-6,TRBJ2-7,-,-,CASSLAPTGPYEQYF,TGTGCCAGCAGCTTGGCCCCCACGGGTCCCTACGAGCAGTACTTC
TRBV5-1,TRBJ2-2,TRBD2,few,CASSEGLAGDGTGELFF,TGCGCCAGCAGCGAGGGACTAGCGGGAGATGGGACCGGGGAGCTGTTTTTT
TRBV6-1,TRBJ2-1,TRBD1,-,CASSQGQGVGNEQFF,TGTGCCAGCAGCCAGGGACAGGGGGTAGGCAATGAGCAGTTCTTC
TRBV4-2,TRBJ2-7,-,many,CASSRGGTSYEQYF,TGTGCCAGCAGCCGGGGCGGGACCTCCTACGAGCAGTACTTC
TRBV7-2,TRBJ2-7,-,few,CASSLHGQIMEQYF,TGTGCCAGCAGCTTGCACGGACAGATTATGGAGCAGTACTTC
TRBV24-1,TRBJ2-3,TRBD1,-,CATSSGQGIYTDTQYF,TGTGCCACCAGCTCGGGACAGGGGATCTACACAGATACGCAGTATTTT
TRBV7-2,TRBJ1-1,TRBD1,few,CASSFDRVTEAFF,TGTGCCAGCAGCTTCGACAGGGTTACTGAAGCTTTCTTT
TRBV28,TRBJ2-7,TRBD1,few,CASSTPGQGSYEQYF,TGTGCCAGCAGTACTCCGGGACAGGGTTCCTACGAGCAGTACTTC
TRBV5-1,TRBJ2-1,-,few,CASSPTPDLSYNEQFF,TGCGCCAGCAGCCCGACGCCAGACCTCTCCTACAATGAGCAGTTCTTC
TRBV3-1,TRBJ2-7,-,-,CASSQDYKGREQYF,TGTGCCAGCAGCCAAGATTATAAGGGGAGGGAGCAGTACTTC
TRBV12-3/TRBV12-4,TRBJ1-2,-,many,CASSGGGYGYTF,TGTGCCAGCAGTGGAGGGGGCTATGGCTACACCTTC
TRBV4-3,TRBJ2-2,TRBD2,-,CASSQDLVSGMPGELFF,TGCGCCAGCAGCCAAGATCTGGTTAGCGGGATGCCCGGGGAGCTGTTTTTT
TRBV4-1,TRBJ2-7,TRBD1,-,CASSQGSRQGDPYEQYF,TGCGCCAGCAGCCAAGGTTCTAGACAGGGGGATCCCTACGAGCAGTACTTC
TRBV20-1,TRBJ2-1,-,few,CSARGGDFSTYYNEQFF,TGCAGTGCTAGAGGGGGGGACTTTTCAACCTACTACAATGAGCAGTTCTTC
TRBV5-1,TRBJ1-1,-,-,CASTLGGPGTEAFF,TGCGCCAGCACCTTAGGGGGGCCGGGCACTGAAGCTTTCTTT
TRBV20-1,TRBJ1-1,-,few,CSGGRGRGTEAFF,TGCAGTGGGGGCCGGGGAAGAGGGACTGAAGCTTTCTTT
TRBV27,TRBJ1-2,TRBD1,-,CASSLLPTGGPTGYTF,TGTGCCAGCAGTCTGTTACCCACAGGGGGGCCGACTGGCTACACCTTC
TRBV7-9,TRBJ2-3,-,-,CAGATDTQYF,TGTGCCGGGGCCACAGATACGCAGTATTTT
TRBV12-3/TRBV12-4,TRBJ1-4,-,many,CASRPGATNEKLFF,TGTGCCAGCAGACCAGGCGCAACTAATGAAAAACTGTTTTTT
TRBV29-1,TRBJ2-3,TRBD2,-,CSVEWWGLVDTQYF,TGCAGCGTTGAGTGGTGGGGACTAGTAGATACGCAGTATTTT
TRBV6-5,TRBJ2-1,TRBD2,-,CASSYQAIAGGRGNEQFF,TGTGCCAGCAGTTACCAAGCTATAGCGGGAGGAAGAGGTAATGAGCAGTTCTTC
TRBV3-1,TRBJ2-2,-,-,CASSQPGELFF,TGTGCCAGCAGCCAACCCGGGGAGCTGTTTTTT